This entry concerns a single TCR beta chain. Trimming shortened V by 3 bases and J by 7 bases, and 9 bases separated the two germline ends. CDR1 is DFQATT and CDR2 is SNEGSKA in the germline V gene (reference sequence). The CDR3 covers 11 residues. Profiling relied on immunoSEQ multiplex PCR, and the TCRdb table lists in-frame clones only, not all of them. The sample has about 81,000 clones, 84% seen once. These data come from a study of identifying expanded T cells in peripheral blood. The specimen sequenced was blood. This chain links TRBV20-1 with TRBJ1-1; D unresolved. The sequence was collected from a person aged 18 to 75 in good health. The CDR3 bases are TGCAGTGCTAGTACGGGGTTTGAAGCTTTCTTT. Translated: CSASTGFEAFF.